This T cell receptor beta chain was observed in a study of T cell changes during pregnancy in multiple sclerosis. V lost 0 bases and J lost 16; bases outside the gene matches: 8. Germline V lookup: CDR1 SGHAT, CDR2 FQNNGV. The CDR3 spans 13 residues. Here immunoSEQ multiplex PCR was the method, and the copy in TCRdb shows in-frame clones only, minus some. The table shows tens of thousands of clones, with roughly nine tenths occurring only once. Material: peripheral blood, obtained in the third trimester of pregnancy. The source of this sequence is a female donor in good health, enrolled as a control in a pregnancy study. V gene TRBV11-2 combines with J gene TRBJ1-4, with TRBD1 identical over 7 bases. CDR3 in DNA: TGTGCCAGCAGCTTAGAGGGCAGGGGGTTTGCGTTTTTT. Translated: CASSLEGRGFAFF.